What follows are 20 T cell receptor beta chains derived from one specimen sequenced in a study of cytomegalovirus exposure and HLA in healthy donors. Vbeta (60) and Jbeta (13) primers were used in the PCR. Clones were sequenced by immunoSEQ multiplex PCR, and TCRdb holds only the in-frame ones, with some missing. The sample contains 110,000 to 150,000 clones, over 60% of which appear only once. Sequenced: PBMCs. These receptor sequences come from a female donor in good health and CMV-seronegative.

This chain links TRBV10-3 with TRBJ1-1, with TRBD1 as a possible D gene (5 bases). The CDR3 spans 13 residues. Trimming cost V 6 bases and J 5 bases, with 13 bases left between them. Germline V lookup: CDR1 ENHRY, CDR2 SYGVKD. The CDR3 is CAIRPVGATEAFF. In nucleotides, the CDR3 is TGTGCCATCAGGCCTGTAGGGGCGACTGAAGCTTTCTTT.

This chain's CDR3 is CASSEAPSVAKNIQYF. The CDR3 DNA sequence: TGTGCCAGCAGTGAAGCCCCCAGCGTCGCCAAAAACATTCAGTACTTC. The chain has TRBV2 and TRBJ2-4, with unresolved D. The CDR3 runs 16 residues. Germline loops: CDR1 SNHLY, CDR2 FYNNEI. The V and J ends lost 0 bases and 1 base respectively, with 10 bases between them.

This chain uses TRBV19 with TRBJ2-2; TRBD2 matches 13 bases. The V gene end was trimmed by 5 bases and the J gene end by 0 bases; junction bases not matched to a gene: 3. CDR1 is LNHDA and CDR2 is SQIVND in the germline V gene (reference sequence). The CDR3 is 17 amino acids. In DNA, the CDR3 is TGTGCCAGTAGTTCGGGACTAGCGGGAACGAACACCGGGGAGCTGTTTTTT. Encoded protein: CASSSGLAGTNTGELFF.

This clone was counted a few times. The gene calls are TRBV6-5 and TRBJ1-1, with TRBD1 identical over 8 bases. With V trimmed by 6 bases and J by 0 bases, 3 bases remained unmatched. Germline V CDR1 and CDR2: MNHEY, SVGAGI. The length of the CDR3 is 14 residues. CDR3 DNA: TGTGCCAGCAGAGGACAGGGTTTGAACACTGAAGCTTTCTTT. It codes for CASRGQGLNTEAFF.

V is TRBV10-1 and J is TRBJ2-3, with D possibly being TRBD2 (5 bases). This CDR3 is built from 14 residues. V was trimmed by 6 bases and J by 2 bases, leaving 12 bases between them. Germline V gene lookup returns CDR1 WNHNN and CDR2 SYGVQD (reference sequence). DNA of the CDR3: TGCGCCAGCAGCGGACTGGGGATCACAGATACGCAGTATTTT. Translated: CASSGLGITDTQYF.

J is TRBJ1-5 and V is TRBV15; 7 positions agree with TRBD1. Losses at the gene ends were 3 bases for V and 1 base for J; bases not matched to a gene: 6. The CDR3 sequence is 16 residues long. CDR1 LNHNV and CDR2 YYDKDF come from the germline V gene (reference sequence). In nucleotides, the CDR3 is TGTGCCACCAGCAGGGGTAAGACAGGGAGCAATCAGCCCCAGCATTTT. It yields the protein CATSRGKTGSNQPQHF.

This chain connects TRBV10-1 to TRBJ1-5, with 7 bases aligning to TRBD1. CDR3 length: 12 amino acids. The germline V gene has CDR1 WNHNN and CDR2 SYGVQD (reference sequence). Trimming cost V 9 bases and J 4 bases; bases outside gene matches: 3. DNA of the CDR3: TGCGCCAGTGGACAGGAAAATCAGCCCCAGCATTTT. It codes for CASGQENQPQHF.

This clone was detected only a few times. This chain joins TRBV30 and TRBJ2-7; D is ambiguous. The germline CDR1 and CDR2 sequences are GTSNPN and SVGIG (reference sequence). This CDR3 has 12 residues. V shed 2 bases and J shed 2 bases, with 7 bases lying between them. The chain's CDR3 is CAWSLSAYEQYF. DNA of the CDR3: TGTGCCTGGAGTCTGTCAGCCTACGAGCAGTACTTC. The full variable domain, its missing parts supplied by reference TRBV30 and TRBJ2-7, is SQTIHQWPATLVQPVGSPLSLECTVEGTSNPNLYWYRQAAGRGLQLLFYSVGIGQISSEVPQNLSASRPQDRQFILSSKKLLLSDSGFYLCAWSLSAYEQYFGPGTRLTVT.

The V call is TRBV5-1, the J call TRBJ2-1, with unresolved D. This CDR3 contains 16 residues. From germline, CDR1 is SGHRS and CDR2 YFSETQ. Trimming shortened V by 0 bases and J by 7 bases, and 17 bases separated the two germline ends. CDR3 coding DNA: TGCGCCAGCAGCTTGGAATGGCATCCTAGTGGGAATGAGCAGTTCTTC. It specifies CASSLEWHPSGNEQFF.

The sample holds one count of this clone. The CDR3 does not close with the conserved phenylalanine or tryptophan, likely indicating a read error. The chain employs TRBV4-2 and TRBJ2-2; TRBD1 agrees at 8 bases. The V segment lost 4 bases and the J segment 1 base; nucleotides outside the gene matches: 2. The CDR3 spans 15 residues. Germline CDR1 and CDR2: LGHNA and YNFKEQ. As DNA, the CDR3 is TGTGCCAGCAGCCCAGACAGGGGGAACACCGGGGAGCTGTTTCTT. This codes for CASSPDRGNTGELFL.

This clone was observed a few times. The V gene is TRBV6-1, the J gene TRBJ2-3, with D hard to call. The CDR3 consists of 12 residues. Germline loops: CDR1 MNHNS, CDR2 SASEGT. V was cut by 0 bases and J by 8 bases, with 6 bases left in between. The CDR3 spells CASSEAPVTQYF. The CDR3 nucleotides are TGTGCCAGCAGTGAAGCCCCAGTTACGCAGTATTTT.

This chain connects TRBV28 to TRBJ2-3; 14 nucleotides agree with TRBD2. The CDR3 loop spans 17 amino acids. After removal of 8 bases from V and 2 bases from J, the junction contained 9 bases not matched to a gene. Germline V CDR1 and CDR2: MDHEN, SYDVKM. The CDR3, as DNA: TGTGCCAGCGGACTAGCGGGAGGTCGGCCACACACAGATACGCAGTATTTT. Protein product: CASGLAGGRPHTDTQYF.

J is TRBJ1-2 and V is TRBV28, with 7 bases identical to TRBD1. Per the germline V gene, CDR1 is MDHEN and CDR2 is SYDVKM. This CDR3 has 15 amino acids. The J segment lost 4 bases and the V segment lost 6 bases, leaving 11 bases of the junction unmatched. The CDR3 DNA sequence: TGTGCCAGCAGCCTTCCCCGACAGGGTGGCTATGGCTACACCTTC. Protein: CASSLPRQGGYGYTF.

Comments on this clone: Other DNA variants within this sample encode the same CDR3. This sequence joins TRBV29-1 and TRBJ2-3, with TRBD1 as a possible D gene (7 bases). This CDR3 is built from 14 residues. Looked up from germline, CDR1 is SQVTM and CDR2 is ANQGSEA. Trimming stripped 7 bases from V and 0 bases from J, with 14 bases between. The CDR3 DNA reads as TGCAGCGCCGGAGGGGGCTTTAGCACAGATACGCAGTATTTT. Encoded protein: CSAGGGFSTDTQYF.

The chain carries TRBV5-1 and TRBJ1-2, with D possibly TRBD1 on 5 matching bases. The CDR3 totals 15 residues. V was pared by 0 bases and J by 11 bases, with 20 bases between. Germline values: CDR1 SGHRS, CDR2 YFSETQ. The CDR3 spells CASSLEGADLWWYTF. The CDR3 nucleotides read TGCGCCAGCAGCTTGGAAGGGGCGGATCTATGGTGGTACACCTTC.

The gene calls are TRBV10-3 and TRBJ1-5; 7 positions match TRBD1. The V gene end was trimmed by 10 bases and the J gene end by 7 bases; junction bases not matched to a gene: 16. From germline, CDR1 is ENHRY and CDR2 SYGVKD. CDR3 size: 15 residues. Here the CDR3 DNA reads TGTGCCACCATACAAACCCTCGACAGGGACCAGCCCCAGCATTTT. It is translated as CATIQTLDRDQPQHF.

V usage is TRBV11-3 and J usage is TRBJ2-1, with TRBD2 matching 15 bases. With 5 bases clipped from V and 7 bases from J, the junction kept 6 bases outside the gene matches. The germline V gene encodes CDR1 SGHNT and CDR2 YENEEA. The CDR3 length is 16 residues. CDR3 in amino acids: CASSPPGTSGRNEQFF. CDR3 DNA sequence: TGTGCCAGCAGCCCGCCCGGGACTAGCGGGAGGAATGAGCAGTTCTTC. The whole variable domain, remainder taken from reference TRBV11-3 and TRBJ2-1, is EAGVVQSPRYKIIEKKQPVAFWCNPISGHNTLYWYLQNLGQGPELLIRYENEEAVDDSQLPKDRFSAERLKGVDSTLKIQPAELGDSAVYLCASSPPGTSGRNEQFFGPGTRLTVL.

This chain links TRBV7-8 with TRBJ1-5; TRBD1 might be the D (5 bases). This CDR3 is built from 19 residues. Germline lookup yields CDR1 SGHVS and CDR2 FQNEAQ. V was pared by 5 bases and J by 1 base, with 24 bases between. CDR3 coding DNA: TGTGCCAGCAGCCCGTCACCCCCTGGGGCGGAGCAGAGCAATCAGCCCCAGCATTTT. Amino acid sequence: CASSPSPPGAEQSNQPQHF.

The rearrangement uses TRBV2 and TRBJ2-2, with a possible D match to TRBD2 (5 bases). Looked up from germline, CDR1 is SNHLY and CDR2 is FYNNEI. The length of the CDR3 is 10 residues. The V and J ends lost 7 bases and 10 bases respectively, with 7 bases between them. The CDR3, as DNA: TGTGCCAGCACCCGGGAGGAGCTGTTTTTT. It encodes CASTREELFF.

The V and J genes are TRBV6-5 and TRBJ1-2; 9 bases are a match to TRBD1. Germline CDR1 MNHEY, CDR2 SVGAGI. Trimming at V came to 7 bases and at J to 8 bases, leaving 11 bases not matched to a gene. CDR3 length: 14 amino acids. CDR3 DNA sequence: TGTGCCAGCATGTCCCGGGACAGGGTCAGAGGCTACACCTTC. Its protein is CASMSRDRVRGYTF.